The subject of this entry is one TCR beta chain. The antigen is undetermined. This entry comes from a study of chemoradiotherapy in HPV16-positive cancers. About the research overall: Candidate HPV-specific clones and shared TCR motifs came from two HPV16-positive patients. General study points: In HPV16-positive patients, HPV-responsive T-cell expansion tracked better recurrence-free survival. Candidate HPV-specific clones and E7-related TCR motifs grew in tumor during treatment.

Repertoires were sampled repeatedly during chemoradiotherapy. Repertoires were generated with immunoSEQ multiplex PCR, while TCRdb's copy carries only in-frame clones and drops some. This table holds around 30,000 clones, about 88% found once. Sequencing used blood, obtained from a patient who underwent chemoradiotherapy. The clonotype originates from a human donor with HPV-associated anogenital cancer.

CDR3 sequence: CASRTGPEGWQPQHF. CDR3 nucleotides: TGTGCCAGCAGGACAGGACCCGAGGGCTGGCAGCCCCAGCATTTT. V and J are TRBV6-1 and TRBJ1-5; D possibly corresponds to TRBD1 (6 bases). Deletions cut 6 bases from V and 7 bases from J, with 19 bases between. The CDR3 runs 15 residues. The germline gives CDR1 MNHNS, CDR2 SASEGT.